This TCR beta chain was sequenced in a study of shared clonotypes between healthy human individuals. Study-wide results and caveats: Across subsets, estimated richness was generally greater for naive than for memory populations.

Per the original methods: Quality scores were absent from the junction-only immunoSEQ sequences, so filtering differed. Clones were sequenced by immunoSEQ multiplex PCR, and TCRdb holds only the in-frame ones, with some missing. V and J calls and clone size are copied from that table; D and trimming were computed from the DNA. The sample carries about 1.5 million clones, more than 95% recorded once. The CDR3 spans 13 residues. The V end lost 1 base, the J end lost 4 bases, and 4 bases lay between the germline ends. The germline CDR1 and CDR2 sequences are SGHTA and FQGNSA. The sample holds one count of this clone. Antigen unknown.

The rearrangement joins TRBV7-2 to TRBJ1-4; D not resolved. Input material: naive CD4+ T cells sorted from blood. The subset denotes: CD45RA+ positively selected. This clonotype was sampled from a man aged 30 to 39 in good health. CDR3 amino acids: CASSLDSNEKLFF. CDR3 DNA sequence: TGTGCCAGCAGCTTAGACAGTAATGAAAAACTGTTTTTT.